One sample yielded the 5 T cell receptor beta chains listed below, sequenced in a study of Ad26.COV2.S vaccination and SARS-CoV-2 variants. Indicated treatment: 19 received Ad26.COV2.S at low or high dose, single or two shots; about 5 received placebo; per-sample allocation not given. On day 63 after the first injection, vaccine and placebo recipients gave samples. Clones were sequenced by immunoSEQ multiplex PCR, and TCRdb holds only the in-frame ones, with some missing. Of some 460,000 clones listed, about 89% are singletons. The sample was peripheral blood, taken in a trial of Ad26.COV2.S vaccine versus placebo. Receptors were obtained from a person between 18 and 65 years old who received the Ad26.COV2.S COVID-19 vaccine or a placebo.

This clone was picked up a small number of times. The chain couples TRBV6-6 to TRBJ2-7; TRBD2 agrees at 11 bases. Unmatched junction bases numbered 11, after V lost 4 bases and J lost 6 bases. CDR3 size: 16 residues. Per germline, CDR1 MNHNY and CDR2 SVGAGI (reference sequence). The CDR3 is CASSWRTSGRKGEQYF. CDR3 bases: TGTGCCAGCAGTTGGCGAACTAGCGGGAGAAAAGGCGAGCAGTACTTC.

The chain carries TRBV6-5 and TRBJ2-1, with D possibly being TRBD1 or TRBD2 (6 bases each). Trimming took off 6 bases at V and 8 bases at J, with 8 bases between the two ends. The CDR3 has 11 amino acids. CDR1 and CDR2 (germline): MNHEY, SVGAGI. The CDR3 DNA sequence: TGTGCCAGCAGAGGGGGGTATGAGCAGTTCTTC. Translated: CASRGGYEQFF.

The chain employs TRBV30 and TRBJ1-3; D call uncertain. Germline CDR1 is GTSNPN and CDR2 is SVGIG (reference sequence). The V end was cut by 8 bases, the J end by 1 base, with 15 bases between. The CDR3 spans 14 residues. CDR3 region: CAGNIGMSGNTIYF. DNA of the CDR3: TGTGCCGGGAACATAGGGATGTCTGGAAACACCATATATTTT.

This clone was observed once. The V call is TRBV7-2, the J call TRBJ1-6; TRBD1 agrees at 9 bases. The trim removed 4 bases at V and 1 base at J, leaving 5 bases unmatched. CDR1 is SGHTA, CDR2 FQGNSA, per germline. The CDR3 is 17 amino acids. Here the CDR3 reads CASSSRGQGSYNSPLHF. CDR3 in DNA: TGTGCCAGCAGCTCAAGGGGACAGGGATCCTATAATTCACCCCTCCACTTT.

The chain links TRBV5-5 to TRBJ2-7; a weak D match, TRBD1 (5 bases). The CDR3 totals 14 residues. V lost 4 bases to trimming and J lost 3 bases, with 14 bases between them. CDR1 and CDR2 from the germline V gene are SGHKS and YYEKEE (reference sequence). The CDR3 loop reads CASSTRTLGYEQYF. Here the CDR3 DNA reads TGTGCCAGCAGCACGAGGACATTGGGCTACGAGCAGTACTTC.